This T cell receptor (beta chain) was retrieved from a study of blood T cell repertoires in COVID-19 (dated by TCRdb to the early 2020s). Looking at the study overall: The collaborator samples originated in the United States, Italy and Spain and spanned the acute and convalescent phases of COVID-19. A freely available public database, intended as a resource for researchers studying the immune response to SARS-CoV-2, is where the repertoires were released. The material from the prospective study consisted of cDNA or gDNA derived from T cells, B-cell-depleted T cells, or PBMCs. Where available, HLA class I and class II types were obtained from metadata supplied by the sample provider rather than from assay-based typing. The samples were drawn from two sources: the first 160 participants of the ongoing ImmuneRACE study, and 1,000 to 1,500 subjects contributed by 6 global collaborators. Sample metadata almost always included a de-identified subject ID, COVID-19 status, age in years and sex. Subjects who had been exposed to COVID-19, were actively infected with it, or had recovered from it provided the deeply sampled blood TCRbeta repertoires that made up the dataset. General study outcomes and caveats: How much clinical and demographic metadata was included differed by source and by participant, and the metadata was provided uncurated.

Each collaborating institution followed its own protocols to collect whole blood in K2EDTA tubes. For TCRbeta analysis, collaborators shipped samples in one of three forms: frozen whole blood, isolated PBMCs, or DNA extracted from either of those sample types. TCRbeta CDR3 regions were amplified from genomic DNA using the immunoSEQ Assay, a bias-controlled multiplex PCR. In the source study's methods: Within the assay, amplification of reference gene primers was used to estimate how many nucleated cells each sample contained. To quantify the absolute abundance of each unique TCRbeta CDR3 rearrangement, sequence reads were collapsed and filtered. For each sample, productive Simpson clonality was calculated by taking the square root of Simpson's diversity index across productive rearrangements. TCRdb limited this immuneACCESS table to in-frame rearrangements with V and J called. A share of clones is missing; checked studies link under half to unresolved V genes, and the rest is unexplained. V, J and clone size are taken as reported in that table, and D and trimming were inferred from the DNA itself. The sample table shows approximately 100,000 clones, and 88% are seen once. Jointly, the top ten make up roughly 3.5% of the sample.

Comments on this clone: This receptor's antigen is unknown. Within one base of it there is no much larger clone, and no base qualities were kept.

V lost 2 bases and J lost 4 bases, and the count of bases not matched to a germline gene is 8. Taken from cysteine to phenylalanine, the CDR3 has 16 residues. Of all the DNA, just the CDR3 is kept, 48 bases in frame from base 1. The sequencing input was peripheral blood. The chain uses TRBV5-3 and TRBJ2-1; TRBD1 lines up with 8 middle nucleotides. TRBV5-3 is filed as an ORF, its function uncertain. This receptor was taken from a human donor in a cohort sampled during active COVID-19. The encoded CDR3 is CARSLRDRWDYNEQFF. At the DNA level, the sequence is TGTGCCAGAAGCTTAAGGGACAGGTGGGATTACAATGAGCAGTTCTTC.